Presented here are 14 T cell receptor beta chains from one specimen sequenced in a study of T cell repertoires in cytomegalovirus infection. Via MiXCR, TCRdb re-called the reads, giving one row per CDR3 protein. The top ten hold 1.5% to 2% of the sample, which has roughly 250,000 distinct CDR3 sequences, approximately 13% seen once. Sequenced sample: PBMCs. The receptors shown here come from a human donor in good health (CMV status not recorded). Some clones in this sample may be carry-over from other donors' samples.

Ten or more counts support this clonotype. The V call is TRBV7-2, the J call TRBJ2-1, with 9 positions matching TRBD2. Trimming removed 4 bases from V and 0 bases from J; junction bases left unmatched: 4. The CDR3 is 16 amino acids. The germline V gene has CDR1 SGHTA and CDR2 FQGNSA. The CDR3 nucleotides read TGTGCCAGCAGCTGGACTAGCGCCAGCTCCTACAATGAGCAGTTCTTC. It codes for CASSWTSASSYNEQFF.

Many counts were recorded for this clonotype. This chain links TRBV7-2 with TRBJ1-1, with TRBD1 matching over 10 bases. The junction had 11 bases not matched to a gene; V was cut back by 5 bases and J by 5 bases. Germline V gene data show CDR1 as SGHTA and CDR2 as FQGNSA. There are 16 residues in the CDR3. CDR3 coding DNA: TGTGCCAGCAGCCCAGACAGGGGGCGCCGGAGGACTGAAGCTTTCTTT. Translation gives CASSPDRGRRRTEAFF.

Many counts were recorded for this clonotype. This chain connects TRBV20-1 to TRBJ2-1; no reliable D call. Germline CDR1 is DFQATT and CDR2 is SNEGSKA (reference sequence). The CDR3 runs to 13 residues. Trimming pared 5 bases from V and 6 bases from J, leaving 14 bases between. The CDR3 DNA reads TGCAGTGCTCCCACCGAGATCAGCAATGAGCAGTTCTTC. Residues: CSAPTEISNEQFF.

This clonotype was seen many times. The genes are TRBV11-2 and TRBJ2-7; TRBD1 or TRBD2 may be the D gene (5 bases each). The CDR3 has 12 residues. CDR1 is SGHAT, CDR2 FQNNGV, per germline. With 3 bases removed from V and 6 bases from J, the gap between germline ends came to 9 bases. CDR3 region: CASSFGGREQYF. Written as DNA, the CDR3 is TGTGCCAGCAGCTTTGGGGGACGCGAGCAGTACTTC.

A remark on this clonotype: This sequence may be a read error, since a much larger clone differs from it by one base. This chain uses TRBV14 with TRBJ2-4, with D uncertain. Germline V gives CDR1 SGHDN, CDR2 FVKESK. This CDR3 is 13 amino acids long. CDR3 region: CASGQNLQDIQYF. CDR3 bases: TGTGCCAGCGGCCAAAACCTCCAGGACATTCAGTACTTC.

The sample holds a few counts of this clonotype. V is TRBV5-4 and J is TRBJ2-3; D may match TRBD1 or TRBD2 (5 bases each). The germline gives CDR1 SGHNT, CDR2 YYREEE (reference sequence). The CDR3 runs 14 residues. Trimming took 4 bases from V and 0 from J, leaving 9 bases between them. The CDR3 DNA reads TGTGCCAGCAGCAGGGACCTAAGCACAGATACGCAGTATTTT. It translates to CASSRDLSTDTQYF.

This clonotype was seen at least ten times. V is TRBV7-2 and J is TRBJ1-2, with 9 bases identical to TRBD1. Germline CDR1 is SGHTA and CDR2 is FQGNSA. Losses at the gene ends were 5 bases for V and 7 bases for J; bases not matched to a gene: 11. CDR3 length: 15 amino acids. CDR3 DNA sequence: TGTGCCAGCAGCACTTCGACAGGGGGGTTCTTTGGCTACACCTTC. Residues: CASSTSTGGFFGYTF.

This clonotype was observed a few times. This rearrangement joins TRBV6-6 to TRBJ1-3, with D possibly being TRBD1 (5 bases). V gave up 2 bases and J gave up 0 bases, with 17 bases separating them. In germline, CDR1 is MNHNY, CDR2 SVGAGI (reference sequence). This CDR3 comprises 18 residues. The CDR3 reads CASSYKAGIGDSGNTIYF. For the CDR3, the DNA is TGTGCCAGCAGTTACAAGGCGGGGATAGGGGACTCTGGAAACACCATATATTTT.

This clonotype turned up a few times. V and J are TRBV5-4 and TRBJ2-5; 10 nucleotides agree with TRBD2. The trim removed 0 bases at V and 6 bases at J, leaving 8 bases unmatched. This CDR3 comprises 16 residues. Germline V CDR1 and CDR2: SGHNT, YYREEE (reference sequence). The chain's CDR3 is CASSLGASGSSKTQYF. In DNA, the CDR3 is TGTGCCAGCAGCTTGGGGGCTAGCGGGAGTTCAAAGACCCAGTACTTC.

The CDR3 DNA follows: TGTGCCAGTTGCCAGAGCCATAACACTGAAGCTTTCTTT. It translates to CASCQSHNTEAFF. The chain employs TRBV19 and TRBJ1-1; D gene ambiguous. V was cut by 8 bases and J by 2 bases, with 12 bases left in between. CDR1 is LNHDA and CDR2 is SQIVND in the germline V gene (reference sequence). The CDR3 is 13 residues long.

This clonotype has ten or more counts. The chain carries TRBV28 and TRBJ1-4; perhaps TRBD1 as D (5 bases). Between the trimmed V and J ends, which lost 6 bases and 11 bases, there was a span of 19 bases. This CDR3 spans 14 amino acids. CDR1 is MDHEN and CDR2 is SYDVKM in the germline V gene. CDR3 DNA sequence: TGTGCCAGCAGCGGGTCAGGGTTAACGGGCAAACTGTTTTTT. Amino acid sequence: CASSGSGLTGKLFF.

This clonotype has more than one count but fewer than ten. The chain recombines TRBV19 with TRBJ2-3, with 9 bases lining up with TRBD2. V was pared by 4 bases and J by 4 bases, with 9 bases of the junction left unmatched. The CDR3 extends over 16 amino acids. CDR1 LNHDA and CDR2 SQIVND come from the germline V gene (reference sequence). The CDR3 sequence is CASSRARTSVSDTQYF. CDR3 bases: TGTGCCAGTAGTAGGGCCCGGACTAGCGTATCAGATACGCAGTATTTT.

This chain links TRBV12-5 with TRBJ2-7; the D is unclear. The length of the CDR3 is 13 residues. The V gene lost 4 bases and the J gene lost 5 bases, with 12 bases spanning the gap. Germline values: CDR1 LGHNT, CDR2 FRNRAP. The DNA of the CDR3 is TGTGCTAGTGGTTCGGGCCTCTTGGACGAGCAGTACTTC. As protein: CASGSGLLDEQYF.

This clonotype was observed many times. This chain links TRBV7-9 with TRBJ1-4; 7 bases fit TRBD1. CDR3 length: 16 amino acids. Germline values: CDR1 SEHNR, CDR2 FQNEAQ (reference sequence). J lost 3 bases, V lost 1 base, and 5 bases had no gene match. The CDR3 sequence is CASSLVSGTANEKLFF. CDR3 bases: TGTGCCAGCAGCTTAGTCTCGGGGACAGCTAATGAAAAACTGTTTTTT.